This TCR beta chain came from a study of blood T cell repertoires in COVID-19. Study-level background: COVID-19 samples, acute and convalescent, were from the United States, Italy and Spain.

Germline V gene sequence: CDR1 SGHNT, CDR2 YENEEA. The ends lost 7 bases at V and 5 bases at J; junction bases unmatched: 10. The CDR3 is 14 amino acids. The age range of participants was about 18 to 100 years, with residence in about two dozen US areas. Only in-frame clones appear in the TCRdb table, and some are missing; sequencing was by immunoSEQ multiplex PCR. Here the sample spans roughly 180,000 clones, roughly 80% being singletons. The TCR was taken from a woman aged 40 to 50 with acute COVID-19. Material for sequencing was PBMCs or T cells enriched from blood (not recorded which). V usage is TRBV11-3 and J usage is TRBJ2-5; TRBD2 aligns across 7 bases. The DNA for the CDR3 is TGTGCCAGCAAGGTGGGAGGGCCAGGGGAGACCCAGTACTTC. Encoded protein: CASKVGGPGETQYF.